A selection of T cell receptor beta chains follows, all from one sample in a study of T-cell memory formation after mild COVID-19. In TCRdb, the 5' RACE reads were re-called with MiXCR into one record per CDR3 protein. The sample carries roughly 200,000 distinct CDR3 sequences, 20% to 25% recorded once. Sample: PBMCs or a T cell subset sorted from them (not recorded which). These receptors came from an adult woman who had mild COVID-19 (a few samples of this study predate the infection). Cell type and time point are not known. The CDR3 runs from the conserved cysteine through the conserved F or W. D genes are given only for firm matches. The size entry is marked missing in some rows and otherwise reads once, few, many or a size class.

>TRBJ1-1|TRBV2|.|.
CASRLSMNTEAFF
TGTGCCAGCAGACTTTCCATGAACACTGAAGCTTTCTTT
>TRBJ2-7|TRBV6-6|few|TRBD1
CASSGTATYEQYF
TGTGCCAGCAGTGGGACAGCGACCTACGAGCAGTACTTC
>TRBJ2-1|TRBV7-3|few|.
CASSSYVYNEQFF
TGTGCCAGCAGCTCATACGTGTACAATGAGCAGTTCTTC
>TRBJ2-3|TRBV20-1|.|TRBD1
CSADRDRGRRTDTQYF
TGCAGTGCTGACCGGGACAGGGGCCGTCGCACAGATACGCAGTATTTT
>TRBJ2-7|TRBV29-1|.|TRBD2
CSVGTSGEYEQYF
TGCAGCGTCGGGACTAGCGGGGAGTACGAGCAGTACTTC
>TRBJ2-1|TRBV2|.|.
CASSEGPGRTGDEQFF
TGTGCCAGCAGTGAAGGACCAGGCAGGACTGGAGATGAGCAGTTCTTC
>TRBJ2-7|TRBV6-2/TRBV6-3|few|TRBD2
CASSSFLAATYEQYF
TGTGCCAGCAGTTCTTTCCTAGCGGCGACCTACGAGCAGTACTTC
>TRBJ2-1|TRBV20-1|.|TRBD2
CSARDLPSGVREQFF
TGCAGTGCTAGAGATCTCCCTAGCGGGGTCAGGGAGCAGTTCTTC
>TRBJ2-2|TRBV12-3/TRBV12-4|.|.
CASSARDGTGELFF
TGTGCCAGCAGCGCCCGGGACGGCACCGGGGAGCTGTTTTTT
>TRBJ2-7|TRBV5-1|few|TRBD2
CASRLADPYEQYF
TGCGCCAGCCGACTAGCGGATCCCTACGAGCAGTACTTC
>TRBJ2-1|TRBV29-1|few|TRBD2
CSVEDGAGASYNEQFF
TGCAGCGTTGAAGATGGAGCGGGGGCCTCCTACAATGAGCAGTTCTTC
>TRBJ2-7|TRBV12-3/TRBV12-4|few|.
CASKGGAHYEQYF
TGTGCCAGCAAGGGGGGGGCCCACTACGAGCAGTACTTC
>TRBJ2-1|TRBV9|.|.
CASSVANGNEQFF
TGTGCCAGCAGCGTAGCTAACGGGAATGAGCAGTTCTTC
>TRBJ2-3|TRBV11-2|few|.
CASSHHLGQFTDTQYF
TGTGCCAGCAGCCACCACCTGGGACAATTCACAGATACGCAGTATTTT
>TRBJ2-1|TRBV2|.|TRBD2
CASSPRTSDSSYNEQFF
TGTGCCAGCAGTCCCCGGACTAGCGATAGCTCCTACAATGAGCAGTTCTTC
>TRBJ2-7|TRBV29-1|.|TRBD1
CSVVRGPSYEQYF
TGCAGCGTTGTAAGGGGGCCCTCCTACGAGCAGTACTTC
>TRBJ2-1|TRBV20-1|once|TRBD1
CSARDRARGPFGEQFF
TGCAGTGCTAGAGATCGGGCCAGGGGGCCCTTCGGGGAGCAGTTCTTC
>TRBJ1-5|TRBV15|.|.
CATSRTQLDNQPQHF
TGTGCCACCAGCAGAACCCAGCTGGACAATCAGCCCCAGCATTTT
>TRBJ1-1|TRBV5-1|.|TRBD1
CASSIGQGMNTEAFF
TGCGCCAGCAGCATAGGACAGGGAATGAACACTGAAGCTTTCTTT
>TRBJ2-7|TRBV6-6|.|.
CASSPSRLEQYF
TGTGCCAGCAGCCCCTCCCGGCTCGAGCAGTACTTC
>TRBJ2-7|TRBV9|.|.
CASTPSEAGYEQYF
TGTGCCAGCACCCCATCCGAGGCTGGGTACGAGCAGTACTTC
>TRBJ2-5|TRBV15|.|TRBD2
CATSRGASGGQETQYF
TGTGCCACCAGCAGAGGGGCTAGCGGGGGCCAAGAGACCCAGTACTTC
>TRBJ2-5|TRBV7-8|.|TRBD2
CASSPLGAGPYQETQYF
TGTGCCAGCAGCCCCTTGGGAGCGGGACCGTACCAAGAGACCCAGTACTTC
>TRBJ2-5|TRBV18|few|TRBD1
CASSPRDREETQYF
TGTGCCAGCTCACCACGGGACAGGGAAGAGACCCAGTACTTC
>TRBJ1-1|TRBV7-2|few|TRBD1
CASSLEGAEEEAFF
TGTGCCAGCAGCTTAGAGGGGGCTGAGGAGGAAGCTTTCTTT
>TRBJ1-1|TRBV29-1|.|.
CSVSPMPGNTEAFF
TGCAGCGTTTCACCCATGCCGGGGAACACTGAAGCTTTCTTT
>TRBJ2-7|TRBV7-8|few|.
CASSLAGNSYEQYF
TGTGCCAGCAGCTTAGCGGGGAATTCCTACGAGCAGTACTTC
>TRBJ2-7|TRBV6-2/TRBV6-3|.|.
CASSYPGSYEQYF
TGTGCCAGCAGTTACCCAGGCTCCTACGAGCAGTACTTC
>TRBJ2-7|TRBV12-3/TRBV12-4|.|TRBD2
CASSPSGRLDEQYF
TGTGCCAGCAGTCCTAGCGGTAGGTTGGACGAGCAGTACTTC
>TRBJ1-5|TRBV20-1|many|.
CSAQHGTRLGNQPQHF
TGCAGTGCTCAGCACGGGACAAGGCTCGGCAATCAGCCCCAGCATTTT
>TRBJ2-5|TRBV7-7|few|.
CASSPGNQETQYF
TGTGCTAGCAGCCCGGGGAACCAAGAGACCCAGTACTTC
>TRBJ2-3|TRBV4-1|.|TRBD1
CASSPSGGTQYF
TGCGCCAGCAGCCCCTCAGGGGGTACGCAGTATTTT
>TRBJ2-5|TRBV7-9|.|.
CASSSPYGLTGQETQYF
TGTGCCAGCAGCTCCCCATACGGGCTAACAGGGCAAGAGACCCAGTACTTC
>TRBJ2-6|TRBV4-1|.|TRBD1
CASSQERQGAFGANVLTF
TGCGCCAGCAGCCAAGAGCGGCAGGGGGCGTTTGGGGCCAACGTCCTGACTTTC
>TRBJ2-5|TRBV6-6|few|TRBD2
CASSPSGGGRQETQYF
TGTGCCAGCAGCCCCTCCGGCGGGGGGCGCCAAGAGACCCAGTACTTC
>TRBJ2-7|TRBV25-1|.|TRBD1
CASSELGQGYEQYF
TGTGCCAGCAGTGAATTAGGACAGGGCTACGAGCAGTACTTC
>TRBJ2-5|TRBV7-6|.|TRBD2
CASSLPIIGGGDQETQYF
TGTGCCAGCAGTCTACCCATAATCGGCGGGGGAGACCAAGAGACCCAGTACTTC
>TRBJ1-2|TRBV14|many|.
CASSQVTGSLYGYTF
TGTGCCAGCAGCCAAGTCACAGGATCGTTGTATGGCTACACCTTC
>TRBJ2-1|TRBV15|.|.
CATSRIEDVTYNEQFF
TGTGCCACCAGCAGAATCGAAGATGTTACCTACAATGAGCAGTTCTTC
>TRBJ1-1|TRBV9|.|.
CASSVGHPMNTEAFF
TGTGCCAGCAGCGTGGGACACCCTATGAACACTGAAGCTTTCTTT
>TRBJ2-1|TRBV4-3|few|TRBD2
CASSQEAREVGNEQFF
TGCGCCAGCAGCCAAGAAGCGCGGGAGGTTGGCAATGAGCAGTTCTTC
>TRBJ2-1|TRBV7-8|.|.
CASSPPSLENNEQFF
TGTGCCAGCAGCCCGCCTAGCCTCGAGAACAATGAGCAGTTCTTC
>TRBJ2-2|TRBV11-2|.|TRBD1
CASSGTGTGDTGELFF
TGTGCCAGCAGCGGGACCGGGACAGGCGACACCGGGGAGCTGTTTTTT
>TRBJ1-2|TRBV12-3/TRBV12-4|.|TRBD1
CASTPGQGNYGYTF
TGTGCCAGCACCCCGGGACAGGGGAACTATGGCTACACCTTC
>TRBJ2-7|TRBV20-1|.|.
CSARDLGYEQYF
TGCAGTGCTAGAGATCTAGGGTACGAGCAGTACTTC
>TRBJ2-3|TRBV12-3/TRBV12-4|few|.
CASWGSEDTQYF
TGTGCCAGCTGGGGGTCGGAAGATACGCAGTATTTT
>TRBJ2-5|TRBV5-5|few|.
CASSLPAIQGMAETQYF
TGTGCCAGCAGCTTGCCAGCAATACAGGGAATGGCGGAGACCCAGTACTTC
>TRBJ2-2|TRBV4-2|few|.
CASSPLTEELFF
TGTGCCAGCAGCCCCCTGACCGAGGAGCTGTTTTTT
>TRBJ2-1|TRBV5-4|few|.
CASSFSGAILNEQFF
TGTGCCAGCAGCTTCTCCGGGGCTATTCTCAATGAGCAGTTCTTC
>TRBJ1-5|TRBV7-8|.|.
CASSPGGDQPQHF
TGTGCCAGCAGCCCAGGCGGTGATCAGCCCCAGCATTTT
>TRBJ2-2|TRBV7-3|many|TRBD2
CASSQTAGGPLGTGELFF
TGTGCCAGCAGCCAAACAGCGGGAGGGCCCCTAGGCACCGGGGAGCTGTTTTTT
>TRBJ1-1|TRBV3-1|.|.
CASSQGDRQEAFF
TGTGCCAGCAGCCAAGGGGATAGACAGGAAGCTTTCTTT
>TRBJ1-1|TRBV30|few|TRBD1
CACSEGTATEAFF
TGTGCCTGCTCAGAGGGGACAGCCACTGAAGCTTTCTTT
>TRBJ2-7|TRBV7-6|.|.
CASSIADSSYEQYF
TGTGCCAGCAGCATAGCAGATAGCTCCTACGAGCAGTACTTC
>TRBJ2-5|TRBV5-6|few|.
CASSLGRTRTQYF
TGTGCCAGCAGCTTGGGCCGGACAAGGACCCAGTACTTC